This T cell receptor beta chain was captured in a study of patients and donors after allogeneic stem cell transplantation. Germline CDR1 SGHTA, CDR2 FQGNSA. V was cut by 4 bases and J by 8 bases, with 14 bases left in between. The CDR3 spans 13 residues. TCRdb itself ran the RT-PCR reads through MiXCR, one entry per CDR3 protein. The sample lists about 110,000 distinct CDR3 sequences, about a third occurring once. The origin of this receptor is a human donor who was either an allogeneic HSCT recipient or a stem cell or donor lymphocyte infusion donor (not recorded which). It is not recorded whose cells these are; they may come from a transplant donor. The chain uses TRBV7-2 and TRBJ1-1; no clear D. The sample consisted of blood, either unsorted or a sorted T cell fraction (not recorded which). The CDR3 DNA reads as TGTGCCAGCAGCTCACTGGGGTGGGAGGAAGCTTTCTTT. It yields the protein CASSSLGWEEAFF.